This T cell receptor (beta chain) comes out of a study of blood T cell repertoires in COVID-19. Study at large: T cells, B-cell-depleted T cells, or PBMCs provided the cDNA or gDNA that served as material.

The table came from immunoSEQ multiplex PCR; TCRdb's copy has only in-frame clones and leaves some out. The sample lists about 210,000 clones, roughly 80% seen once, with about 7.8% in the top ten. Looked up from germline, CDR1 is SGHDT and CDR2 is YYEEEE. The CDR3 has 14 amino acids. Between the trimmed V and J ends, which lost 4 bases and 4 bases, there was a span of 9 bases. In Seattle, patients joined the study during active infection and were tracked longitudinally. The clonotype was recovered from a woman aged 80 or older with COVID-19, enrolled during active disease. The chain combines TRBV5-6 with TRBJ1-6; tentative D call: TRBD1 (5 bases). The source material was peripheral blood. CDR3 loop: CASSGRAYNSPLHF. The CDR3 coding sequence is TGTGCCAGCAGCGGCAGGGCATATAATTCACCCCTCCACTTT. The complete variable domain, with remaining parts taken from reference TRBV5-6 and TRBJ1-6, reads DAGVTQSPTHLIKTRGQQVTLRCSPKSGHDTVSWYQQALGQGPQFIFQYYEEEERQRGNFPDRFSGHQFPNYSSELNVNALLLGDSALYLCASSGRAYNSPLHFGNGTRLTVT.